The 21 T cell receptor beta chains in this list originate from one sample, sequenced in a study of cytomegalovirus exposure and HLA in healthy donors. This PCR relied on a set of 60 Vbeta primers and 13 Jbeta primers. Sequencing was performed with immunoSEQ multiplex PCR; in TCRdb, only in-frame clones are kept and a portion is missing. Among 95,000 to 150,000 clones listed, 70% to 90% were seen once. The sequencing sample was made of PBMCs. Receptors were obtained from a man younger than 35 in good health and CMV-seropositive.

The rearrangement joins TRBV30 to TRBJ2-3; weak D call: TRBD1 (6 bases). The CDR3 covers 15 residues. Trimming cost V 0 bases and J 1 base, with 11 bases left between them. Germline assignment: CDR1 GTSNPN and CDR2 SVGIG (reference sequence). CDR3 loop: CAWSVGGSGTDTQYF. In DNA form, the CDR3 reads TGTGCCTGGAGTGTAGGGGGATCCGGCACAGATACGCAGTATTTT.

The V call is TRBV29-1, the J call TRBJ1-1; D is unclear. V was cut by 3 bases and J by 11 bases, with 13 bases left in between. This CDR3 is 11 amino acids long. Germline V gives CDR1 SQVTM, CDR2 ANQGSEA. CDR3: CSVDNPKEAFF. In nucleotides, the CDR3 is TGCAGCGTTGACAACCCCAAGGAGGCTTTCTTT.

The gene calls are TRBV28 and TRBJ2-5; no clear D. The J call may be mistaken, given a closer DNA end match to TRBJ2-7. Germline V gene lookup returns CDR1 MDHEN and CDR2 SYDVKM. The CDR3 extends over 14 amino acids. The DNA of the CDR3 is TGTGCCAGCAGTTCGATAAAATTAACCTACGAGCAGTACTTC. This translates into CASSSIKLTYEQYF.

The rearrangement joins TRBV29-1 to TRBJ1-2; D may be TRBD1 (6 bases). Germline V gene lookup returns CDR1 SQVTM and CDR2 ANQGSEA. The CDR3 contains 17 residues. The V gene lost 5 bases and the J gene lost 4 bases, with 26 bases spanning the gap. CDR3 bases: TGCAGCGTTCACCACTTAACACAGACCGGGACAAGCTATGGCTACACCTTC. It encodes CSVHHLTQTGTSYGYTF.

CDR3 in amino acids: CASSPRQRLSYEQYF. CDR3 DNA sequence: TGTGCCAGCAGCCCCCGACAGAGACTCTCCTACGAGCAGTACTTC. V and J are TRBV11-2 and TRBJ2-7, with a tentative D call TRBD1 (5 bases). V was clipped by 5 bases and J by 0 bases, with 14 bases between them. Germline lookup yields CDR1 SGHAT and CDR2 FQNNGV. The CDR3 contains 15 residues. Complete variable domain (other parts from reference TRBV11-2 and TRBJ2-7): EAGVAQSPRYKIIEKRQSVAFWCNPISGHATLYWYQQILGQGPKLLIQFQNNGVVDDSQLPKDRFSAERLKGVDSTLKIQPAKLEDSAVYLCASSPRQRLSYEQYFGPGTRLTVT.

CDR3 residues: CASSANQETQYF. The CDR3 DNA reads TGTGCCAGCAGCGCCAACCAAGAGACCCAGTACTTC. V usage is TRBV9 and J usage is TRBJ2-5; D remains unclear. The CDR3 runs 12 residues. The germline V gene encodes CDR1 SGDLS and CDR2 YYNGEE. Trimming shortened V by 3 bases and J by 0 bases, and 3 bases separated the two germline ends.

This clone occurred a few times. The chain has TRBV7-3 and TRBJ2-3, with 13 bases identical to TRBD2. V dropped 3 bases and J dropped 1; count of bases not matched to a gene: 1. Germline CDR1 and CDR2: SGHTA and FQGTGA. CDR3 length equals 16 residues. CDR3 DNA sequence: TGTGCCAGCAGCTTTGGACTAGCGGGGGGCACAGATACGCAGTATTTT. As protein: CASSFGLAGGTDTQYF.

The rearrangement joins TRBV6-5 to TRBJ2-1, with 7 bases matching TRBD1. This CDR3 is built from 14 residues. Germline V gene sequence: CDR1 MNHEY, CDR2 SVGAGI. The V gene end was trimmed by 8 bases and the J gene end by 2 bases; junction bases not matched to a gene: 6. The CDR3 protein is CASGLGTAYNEQFF. CDR3 DNA: TGTGCCAGCGGCCTCGGGACAGCCTACAATGAGCAGTTCTTC.

The chain joins TRBV15 to TRBJ1-5; no clear D gene. Trimming took 0 bases from V and 7 from J, leaving 4 bases between them. This CDR3 region has 12 residues. Germline CDR1 and CDR2: LNHNV and YYDKDF (reference sequence). The DNA for the CDR3 is TGTGCCACCAGCAGAGACTTCCAGCCCCAGCATTTT. It codes for CATSRDFQPQHF.

The chain links TRBV27 to TRBJ1-1, with D unclear. This CDR3 region has 13 residues. V shed 3 bases and J shed 2 bases, with 7 bases lying between them. Germline CDR1 MNHEY, CDR2 SMNVEV (reference sequence). The CDR3 coding sequence is TGTGCCAGCAGTTTCCCGGGTAACACTGAAGCTTTCTTT. Its protein product is CASSFPGNTEAFF.

The rearrangement links TRBV5-4 to TRBJ2-5, with no clear D. Germline loops: CDR1 SGHNT, CDR2 YYREEE (reference sequence). This CDR3 has 11 amino acids. The V and J ends lost 2 bases and 5 bases respectively, with 4 bases between them. This CDR3 is CASSFAETQYF. The CDR3 coding sequence is TGTGCCAGCAGCTTCGCGGAGACCCAGTACTTC.

The J gene is TRBJ2-7, the V gene TRBV27; 11 nucleotides line up with TRBD2. Germline CDR1 reads MNHEY; CDR2 reads SMNVEV (reference sequence). V was clipped by 8 bases and J by 0 bases; unmatched bases: 6. This CDR3 has 15 residues. CDR3 protein: CASGSSGGPSYEQYF. CDR3 in DNA: TGTGCCAGCGGCTCTAGCGGGGGGCCCTCCTACGAGCAGTACTTC.

This chain uses TRBV7-9 with TRBJ2-2; 9 bases fit TRBD2. With 5 bases clipped from V and 5 bases from J, the junction kept 6 bases outside the gene matches. CDR3 length equals 15 residues. Germline lookup yields CDR1 SEHNR and CDR2 FQNEAQ (reference sequence). CDR3 residues: CASSGLAGDTGELFF. The DNA of the CDR3 is TGTGCCAGCAGCGGATTAGCGGGGGATACCGGGGAGCTGTTTTTT. The full variable domain, in which reference TRBV7-9 and TRBJ2-2 provide the parts outside the CDR3, is DTGVSQNPRHKITKRGQNVTFRCDPISEHNRLYWYRQTLGQGPEFLTYFQNEAQLEKSRLLSDRFSAERPKGSFSTLEIQRTEQGDSAMYLCASSGLAGDTGELFFGEGSRLTVL.

The chain is built from TRBV6-6 and TRBJ2-3; TRBD1 matches at 7 bases. The V gene end was trimmed by 7 bases and the J gene end by 1 base; junction bases not matched to a gene: 8. The germline V gene encodes CDR1 MNHNY and CDR2 SVGAGI (reference sequence). This CDR3 contains 15 residues. The CDR3 protein is CASTQQGMGTDTQYF. As DNA, the CDR3 is TGTGCCAGCACACAACAGGGGATGGGCACAGATACGCAGTATTTT.

This clone turned up a few times. This chain uses TRBV10-3 with TRBJ1-2, with 9 positions matching TRBD1. From germline, CDR1 is ENHRY and CDR2 SYGVKD. CDR3 length equals 12 residues. Trimming removed 11 bases from V and 6 bases from J; junction bases left unmatched: 7. The CDR3 region has the DNA TGTGCCTCCCGGGACAGGGAAGATGGCTACACCTTC. Its protein is CASRDREDGYTF.

The chain recombines TRBV6-1 with TRBJ2-7, with 7 bases lining up with TRBD1. The CDR3 covers 14 residues. Trimming removed 7 bases from V and 2 bases from J; junction bases left unmatched: 8. Per germline, CDR1 MNHNS and CDR2 SASEGT. This CDR3 is CASTLGQGAYEQYF. The CDR3 DNA is TGTGCCAGCACCTTAGGGCAGGGGGCCTACGAGCAGTACTTC.

This rearrangement joins TRBV7-9 to TRBJ2-7; 8 nucleotides align to TRBD2. The CDR3 is 13 residues long. Germline V gene sequence: CDR1 SEHNR, CDR2 FQNEAQ (reference sequence). J gave up 7 bases and V 4 bases, and 6 bases lay outside the gene matches. DNA of the CDR3: TGTGCCAGCAGCTCCTCCGGGACTAGAGAGCAGTACTTC. Amino acid sequence: CASSSSGTREQYF.

The gene calls are TRBV4-1 and TRBJ2-7; possible D gene TRBD2, 6 bases. V was pared by 4 bases and J by 6 bases, with 19 bases between. CDR1 MGHRA and CDR2 YSYEKL come from the germline V gene. The CDR3 runs to 15 residues. CDR3 bases: TGCGCCAGCAGCCCGGTGGCGGAGGGAAGCGGCGAGCAGTACTTC. Protein: CASSPVAEGSGEQYF.

This rearrangement joins TRBV19 to TRBJ2-7; 10 bases are a match to TRBD2. There are 14 residues in the CDR3. V lost 5 bases, J lost 1 base, and 2 bases stayed unmatched. Germline V lookup: CDR1 LNHDA, CDR2 SQIVND (reference sequence). The CDR3 coding sequence is TGTGCCAGTAGTCTGGGACTAGCGTCCTACGAGCAGTACTTC. This sequence encodes CASSLGLASYEQYF.

The V call is TRBV7-6, the J call TRBJ1-6; TRBD1 agrees at 9 bases. The CDR3 has 15 amino acids. The ends lost 5 bases at V and 7 bases at J; junction bases unmatched: 6. CDR1 SGHVS and CDR2 FNYEAQ come from the germline V gene. CDR3 residues: CASSPDRGDNSPLHF. CDR3 nucleotides: TGTGCCAGCAGCCCGGACAGGGGAGACAATTCACCCCTCCACTTT. Full variable domain (remainder filled in from reference TRBV7-6 and TRBJ1-6): GAGVSQSPRYKVTKRGQDVALRCDPISGHVSLYWYRQALGQGPEFLTYFNYEAQQDKSGLPNDRFSAERPEGSISTLTIQRTEQRDSAMYRCASSPDRGDNSPLHFGNGTRLTVT.

The chain links TRBV5-8 to TRBJ1-1; TRBD1 might be the D (5 bases). The germline CDR1 and CDR2 sequences are SGHTS and YDEGEE. This CDR3 is built from 12 residues. Trimming took 0 bases from V and 8 from J, leaving 8 bases between them. In DNA, the CDR3 is TGTGCCAGCAGCTTGGCCGGGGGAGAAGCTTTCTTT. This codes for CASSLAGGEAFF.